This is a list of T cell receptor beta chains from one sample in a study of blood T cells in healthy people across ages. TCRdb processed the 5' RACE reads anew with MiXCR; each CDR3 protein has one entry. The data contain around 1.5 million distinct CDR3 sequences, 59% of them singletons. The sequenced material came from blood. The source is a man younger than 35 in good health. Both conserved end residues are part of each CDR3. A D gene is named only where the DNA matches it firmly. Expanded clones get a size class; other rows say once, few or many, or leave the size out.

D: NA; size: NA; V: TRBV2; J: TRBJ2-1; CDR3: CASSSQLPSYNEQFF; DNA: TGTGCCAGCAGTTCACAGCTACCTTCCTACAATGAGCAGTTCTTC
D: NA; size: few; V: TRBV6-2/TRBV6-3; J: TRBJ2-4; CDR3: CASSDTGEDIQYF; DNA: TGTGCCAGCAGTGACACTGGGGAGGACATTCAGTACTTC
D: NA; size: few; V: TRBV29-1; J: TRBJ2-1; CDR3: CSVGTPKGEQFF; DNA: TGCAGCGTTGGGACCCCAAAGGGTGAGCAGTTCTTC
D: NA; size: NA; V: TRBV20-1; J: TRBJ2-7; CDR3: CSARSGTYSYEQYF; DNA: TGCAGTGCTAGATCCGGGACATATTCCTACGAGCAGTACTTC
D: TRBD1; size: NA; V: TRBV5-1; J: TRBJ1-1; CDR3: CASSWDGQGNTEAFF; DNA: TGCGCCAGCAGCTGGGATGGACAGGGGAACACTGAAGCTTTCTTT
D: NA; size: once; V: TRBV6-5; J: TRBJ1-1; CDR3: CASSYSMSGNEAFF; DNA: TGTGCCAGCAGTTACTCGATGTCAGGGAACGAAGCTTTCTTT
D: NA; size: NA; V: TRBV25-1; J: TRBJ2-3; CDR3: CASSERGSGARGTDTQYF; DNA: TGTGCCAGCAGTGAAAGGGGATCGGGGGCGCGTGGCACAGATACGCAGTATTTT
D: NA; size: NA; V: TRBV20-1; J: TRBJ1-5; CDR3: CSARAGIRSNQPQHF; DNA: TGCAGTGCTAGAGCAGGGATAAGAAGCAATCAGCCCCAGCATTTT
D: TRBD1; size: many; V: TRBV5-1; J: TRBJ2-6; CDR3: CASSLAGQVSSGANVLTF; DNA: TGCGCCAGCAGCTTGGCGGGACAGGTTTCTTCTGGGGCCAACGTCCTGACTTTC
D: TRBD2; size: NA; V: TRBV28; J: TRBJ2-7; CDR3: CASSLKTSGRDEQYF; DNA: TGTGCCAGCAGTTTAAAGACTAGCGGGAGGGACGAGCAGTACTTC
D: NA; size: NA; V: TRBV6-1; J: TRBJ2-4; CDR3: CASSESFPRGILAKNIQYF; DNA: TGTGCCAGCAGTGAAAGTTTTCCCCGGGGAATACTAGCCAAAAACATTCAGTACTTC
D: TRBD2; size: NA; V: TRBV20-1; J: TRBJ2-5; CDR3: CSVAGRLAGVEQYF; DNA: TGCAGTGTAGCGGGGCGGCTAGCGGGGGTGGAGCAGTACTTC
D: NA; size: NA; V: TRBV4-3; J: TRBJ2-7; CDR3: CASSQDRVNEQYF; DNA: TGCGCCAGCAGCCAAGACAGGGTTAACGAGCAGTACTTC
D: NA; size: NA; V: TRBV14; J: TRBJ2-7; CDR3: CASSQDLGIPAYEQYF; DNA: TGTGCCAGCAGCCAAGATCTCGGGATCCCCGCCTACGAGCAGTACTTC
D: NA; size: NA; V: TRBV5-1; J: TRBJ2-3; CDR3: CASSTQADTQYF; DNA: TGCGCCAGCAGCACCCAGGCAGATACGCAGTATTTT
D: TRBD2; size: NA; V: TRBV10-3; J: TRBJ2-1; CDR3: CAIRQAGEENEQFF; DNA: TGTGCCATCAGGCAAGCGGGAGAGGAAAATGAGCAGTTCTTC
D: NA; size: few; V: TRBV20-1; J: TRBJ2-7; CDR3: CSANRDGSSYEQYF; DNA: TGCAGTGCTAACCGGGACGGGAGCTCCTACGAGCAGTACTTC
D: NA; size: NA; V: TRBV20-1; J: TRBJ1-1; CDR3: CSAREGSSNTEAFF; DNA: TGCAGTGCTAGAGAGGGCAGTTCTAACACTGAAGCTTTCTTT
D: NA; size: few; V: TRBV2; J: TRBJ2-4; CDR3: CASSLPEGLRNIQYF; DNA: TGTGCCAGCAGTCTCCCCGAAGGGTTGCGCAACATTCAGTACTTC
D: TRBD2; size: NA; V: TRBV12-3/TRBV12-4; J: TRBJ2-1; CDR3: CASSPPGGIRNEQFF; DNA: TGTGCCAGCAGCCCACCGGGAGGCATACGGAATGAGCAGTTCTTC
D: NA; size: NA; V: TRBV11-2; J: TRBJ2-5; CDR3: CASSFRDTDHRETQYF; DNA: TGTGCCAGCAGCTTCCGGGACACCGACCACCGCGAGACCCAGTACTTC
D: NA; size: once; V: TRBV12-3/TRBV12-4; J: TRBJ2-7; CDR3: CASSVLGSKQYF; DNA: TGTGCCAGCAGTGTGTTGGGTTCAAAGCAGTACTTC
D: TRBD2; size: NA; V: TRBV20-1; J: TRBJ2-3; CDR3: CSAPDGGGARGSTQYF; DNA: TGCAGTGCCCCAGATGGCGGGGGGGCCAGGGGGAGTACGCAGTATTTT
D: TRBD2; size: NA; V: TRBV7-9; J: TRBJ2-3; CDR3: CAPGEGPADTQYF; DNA: TGTGCCCCCGGGGAGGGGCCCGCAGATACGCAGTATTTT
D: NA; size: NA; V: TRBV27; J: TRBJ2-2; CDR3: CASSFMGGELFF; DNA: TGTGCCAGCAGTTTCATGGGCGGGGAGCTGTTTTTT
D: TRBD1; size: few; V: TRBV6-2/TRBV6-3; J: TRBJ1-2; CDR3: CASSPDGGTGYGYTF; DNA: TGTGCCAGCAGTCCGGACGGAGGGACAGGATATGGCTACACCTTC
D: TRBD1; size: NA; V: TRBV12-5; J: TRBJ1-1; CDR3: CASGFIPGQGAPNTEAFF; DNA: TGTGCTAGTGGTTTTATCCCGGGACAGGGGGCGCCGAACACTGAAGCTTTCTTT
D: TRBD1; size: NA; V: TRBV6-2/TRBV6-3; J: TRBJ1-5; CDR3: CASSRGQVQPQHF; DNA: TGTGCCAGCAGTAGGGGGCAAGTTCAGCCCCAGCATTTT
D: NA; size: NA; V: TRBV12-3/TRBV12-4; J: TRBJ2-1; CDR3: CASSPGPGGNEQFF; DNA: TGTGCCAGCAGCCCCGGCCCAGGGGGGAATGAGCAGTTCTTC
D: NA; size: NA; V: TRBV7-9; J: TRBJ2-1; CDR3: CASSLTNTITDEQFF; DNA: TGTGCCAGCAGCTTAACGAATACAATCACTGATGAGCAGTTCTTC
D: NA; size: NA; V: TRBV12-3/TRBV12-4; J: TRBJ2-3; CDR3: CASIQTGPRGTDTQYF; DNA: TGTGCCAGCATCCAGACAGGCCCTAGAGGAACAGATACGCAGTATTTT